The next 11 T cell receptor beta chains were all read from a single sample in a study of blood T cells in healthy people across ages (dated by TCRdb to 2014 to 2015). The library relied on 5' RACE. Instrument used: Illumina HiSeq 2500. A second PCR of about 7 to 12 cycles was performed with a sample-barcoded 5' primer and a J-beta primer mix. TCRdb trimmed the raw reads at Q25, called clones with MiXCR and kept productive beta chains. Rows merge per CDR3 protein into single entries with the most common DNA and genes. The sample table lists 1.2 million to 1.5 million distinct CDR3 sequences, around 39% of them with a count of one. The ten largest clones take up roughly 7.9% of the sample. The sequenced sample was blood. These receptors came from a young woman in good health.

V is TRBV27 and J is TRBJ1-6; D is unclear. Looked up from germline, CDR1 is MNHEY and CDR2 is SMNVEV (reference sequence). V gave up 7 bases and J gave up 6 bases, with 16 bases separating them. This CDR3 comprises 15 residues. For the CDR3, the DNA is TGTGCCAGCACCTCTCCGAGACAAGTTAATTCACCCCTCCACTTT. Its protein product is CASTSPRQVNSPLHF.

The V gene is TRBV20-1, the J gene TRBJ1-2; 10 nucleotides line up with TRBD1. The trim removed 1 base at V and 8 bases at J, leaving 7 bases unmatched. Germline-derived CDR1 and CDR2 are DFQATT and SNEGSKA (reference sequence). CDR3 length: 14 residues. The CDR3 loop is CSARGHGTGEGYTF. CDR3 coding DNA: TGCAGTGCTAGAGGTCACGGGACAGGGGAAGGCTACACCTTC.

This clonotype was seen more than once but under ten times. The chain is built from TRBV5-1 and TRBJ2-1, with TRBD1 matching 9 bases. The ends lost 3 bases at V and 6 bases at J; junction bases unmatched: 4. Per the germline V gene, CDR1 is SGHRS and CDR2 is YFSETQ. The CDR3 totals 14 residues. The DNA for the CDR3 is TGCGCCAGCAGCTACGGGACAGGGTCCAATGAGCAGTTCTTC. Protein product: CASSYGTGSNEQFF.

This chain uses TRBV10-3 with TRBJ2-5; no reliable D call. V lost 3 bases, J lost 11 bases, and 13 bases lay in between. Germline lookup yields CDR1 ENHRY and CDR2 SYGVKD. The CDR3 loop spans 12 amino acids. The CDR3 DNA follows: TGTGCCATCAGTGAAGGTCCGCTTGAGCAGTACTTC. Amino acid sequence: CAISEGPLEQYF.

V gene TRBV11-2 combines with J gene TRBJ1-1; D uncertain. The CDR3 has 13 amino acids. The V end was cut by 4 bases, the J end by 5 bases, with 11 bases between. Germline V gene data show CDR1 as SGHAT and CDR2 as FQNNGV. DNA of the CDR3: TGTGCCAGCAGCTCCCCACCGGGAACTGAAGCTTTCTTT. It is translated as CASSSPPGTEAFF.

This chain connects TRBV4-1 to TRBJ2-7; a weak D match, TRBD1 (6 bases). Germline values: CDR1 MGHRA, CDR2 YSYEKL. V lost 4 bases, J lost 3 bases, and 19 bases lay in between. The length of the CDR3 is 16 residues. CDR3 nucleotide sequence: TGCGCCAGCAGCCCTAATACTAGGGGGTACGGCTACGAGCAGTACTTC. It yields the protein CASSPNTRGYGYEQYF.

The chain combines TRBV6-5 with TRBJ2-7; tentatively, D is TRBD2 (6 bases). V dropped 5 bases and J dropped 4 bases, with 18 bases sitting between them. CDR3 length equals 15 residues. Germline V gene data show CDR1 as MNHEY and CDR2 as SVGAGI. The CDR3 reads CASSTLAVAGYEQYF. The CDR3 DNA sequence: TGTGCCAGCAGTACACTGGCCGTTGCGGGATACGAGCAGTACTTC.

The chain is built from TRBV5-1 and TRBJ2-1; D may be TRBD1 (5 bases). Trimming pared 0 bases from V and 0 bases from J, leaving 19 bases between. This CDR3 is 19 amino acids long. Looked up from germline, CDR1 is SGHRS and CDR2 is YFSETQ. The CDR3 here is CASSLGGGAAQSSYNEQFF. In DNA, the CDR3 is TGCGCCAGCAGCTTGGGAGGTGGGGCTGCTCAGAGCTCCTACAATGAGCAGTTCTTC.

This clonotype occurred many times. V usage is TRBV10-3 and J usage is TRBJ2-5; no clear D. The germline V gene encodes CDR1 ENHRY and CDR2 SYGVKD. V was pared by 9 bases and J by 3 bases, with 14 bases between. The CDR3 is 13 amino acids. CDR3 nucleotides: TGTGCCATTAAAGGTGGTTCTGAAGAGACCCAGTACTTC. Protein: CAIKGGSEETQYF.

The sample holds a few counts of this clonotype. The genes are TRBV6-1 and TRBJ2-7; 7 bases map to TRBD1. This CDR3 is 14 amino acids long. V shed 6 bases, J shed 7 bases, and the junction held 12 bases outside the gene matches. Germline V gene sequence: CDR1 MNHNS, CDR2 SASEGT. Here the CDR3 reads CASRRNEGAGEQYF. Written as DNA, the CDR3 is TGTGCCAGCAGGAGGAACGAGGGGGCCGGAGAGCAGTACTTC.

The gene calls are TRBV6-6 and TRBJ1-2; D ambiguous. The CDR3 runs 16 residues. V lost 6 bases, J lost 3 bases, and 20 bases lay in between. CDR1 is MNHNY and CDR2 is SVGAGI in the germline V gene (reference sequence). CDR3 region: CASSHLELRSDYGYTF. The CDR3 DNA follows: TGTGCCAGCAGCCACCTTGAGCTGAGGAGTGACTATGGCTACACCTTC.